This TCR beta chain was identified in a study of Ad26.COV2.S vaccination and SARS-CoV-2 variants. Background on the study: In the study, Ad26.COV2.S was injected intramuscularly once, or twice 56 days apart. Study-level points and caveats: Vaccine recipients and placebo recipients showed similar non-spike TCR breadth. Substantial post-vaccination breadth of spike-specific CD8+ and CD4+ T cell responses was reported.

Germline lookup yields CDR1 SGHRS and CDR2 YFSETQ. The CDR3 spans 14 residues. V was trimmed by 2 bases and J by 1 base, leaving 7 bases between them. Documented treatment: about 20 received Ad26.COV2.S at low or high dose, single or two shots; about 5 received placebo; per-sample allocation not given. Samples analyzed were those drawn on day 63 after the first vaccine or placebo injection. Sequencing was performed with immunoSEQ multiplex PCR; in TCRdb, only in-frame clones are kept and a portion is missing. The sample has roughly 390,000 clones, more than 85% seen once. This clone was observed a handful of times. Its antigen is undetermined.

This sequence was found in a person between 18 and 59 years old who received the Ad26.COV2.S COVID-19 vaccine or a placebo. The sequencing here drew on peripheral blood, taken in a trial of Ad26.COV2.S vaccine versus placebo. J is TRBJ1-5 and V is TRBV5-1, with D unresolved. The CDR3 loop reads CASSLGRSNQPQHF. In DNA form, the CDR3 reads TGCGCCAGCAGCTTAGGACGGAGCAATCAGCCCCAGCATTTT.